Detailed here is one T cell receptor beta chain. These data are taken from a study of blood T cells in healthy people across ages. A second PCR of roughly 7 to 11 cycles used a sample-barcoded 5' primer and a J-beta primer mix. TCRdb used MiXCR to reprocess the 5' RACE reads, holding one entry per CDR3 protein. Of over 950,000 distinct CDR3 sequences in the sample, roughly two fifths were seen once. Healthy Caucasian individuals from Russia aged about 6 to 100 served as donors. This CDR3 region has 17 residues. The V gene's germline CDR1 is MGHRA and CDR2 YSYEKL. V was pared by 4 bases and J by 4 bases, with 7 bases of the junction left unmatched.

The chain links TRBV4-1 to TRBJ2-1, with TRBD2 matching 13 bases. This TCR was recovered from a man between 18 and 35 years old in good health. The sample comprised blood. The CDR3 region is CASSPWTSGGGYNEQFF. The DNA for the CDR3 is TGCGCCAGCAGCCCCTGGACTAGCGGGGGAGGATACAATGAGCAGTTCTTC.